The 31 T cell receptor beta chains below were found in one sample sequenced in a study of regulatory T cells in long-lasting Graves disease. According to the study, TCR beta libraries were built with iRepertoire HTBI primers and CDR3-region Arm-PCR. TCRdb used MiXCR to reprocess the multiplex PCR reads, holding one entry per CDR3 protein. The sample carries 530,000 or so distinct CDR3 sequences, about 14% recorded once. As to time point: newly diagnosed GD, antithyroid drugs for less than 3 months. PBMCs provided the RNA from which the TCR library was made. The sample was also reused in another study, on T cells in Graves' hyperthyroidism and ophthalmopathy.

The starting material was peripheral blood mononuclear cells (PBMCs), obtained at new diagnosis, from a patient treated with antithyroid drugs. The receptors originated from a man younger than 40 with Graves disease.

This clonotype has more than one count but fewer than ten. This chain connects TRBV29-1 to TRBJ2-3; 7 positions match TRBD2. The CDR3 covers 14 residues. Germline CDR1 SQVTM, CDR2 ANQGSEA. Trimming at V came to 2 bases and at J to 1 base, leaving 3 bases not matched to a gene. CDR3 DNA sequence: TGCAGCGTTGAAAGCGGGACTGGCACAGATACGCAGTATTTT. It specifies CSVESGTGTDTQYF.

This chain joins TRBV25-1 and TRBJ1-2; D remains ambiguous. The CDR3 consists of 11 residues. The ends were cut back, 4 bases at V and 7 bases at J, with 7 bases in the middle. Germline assignment: CDR1 MGHDK and CDR2 SYGVNS. Written as DNA, the CDR3 is TGTGCCAGCAGTGTAGGATTTGGCTACACCTTC. Its translation: CASSVGFGYTF.

This clonotype was found many times. This chain joins TRBV6-2 or TRBV6-3 and TRBJ2-7, with a tentative D call TRBD2 (6 bases). Between the trimmed V and J ends, which lost 6 bases and 5 bases, there was a span of 11 bases. The CDR3 covers 12 residues. Germline V gene lookup returns CDR1 MNHEY and CDR2 SVGEGT. The CDR3 here is CASRAGGDEQYF. The CDR3 DNA is TGTGCCAGCAGAGCCGGGGGTGACGAGCAGTACTTC.

Of note for this clonotype: A read error may be the cause here, since a much bigger clone is one base away. This likely comes from a read error, as the CDR3 has no conserved phenylalanine or tryptophan at its end. The chain uses TRBV29-1 and TRBJ1-1; weak D call: TRBD1 (6 bases). In germline, CDR1 is SQVTM, CDR2 ANQGSEA. Trimming removed 7 bases from V and 2 bases from J, with 23 bases in between. The length of the CDR3 is 16 residues. The CDR3 is CSGTFPPGTSNTEAFS. In DNA form, the CDR3 reads TGCAGCGGCACCTTTCCCCCCGGGACAAGCAACACTGAAGCTTTCTCT.

This clonotype was recorded at least ten times. The gene calls are TRBV5-1 and TRBJ1-4; D gene ambiguous. This CDR3 contains 13 residues. In germline, CDR1 is SGHRS, CDR2 YFSETQ. Trimming cost V 0 bases and J 8 bases, with 8 bases left between them. This CDR3 reads CASSLASGEKLFF. CDR3 DNA: TGCGCCAGCAGCTTGGCCTCGGGGGAAAAACTGTTTTTT.

In its sample, this clonotype was seen a few times. V usage is TRBV27 and J usage is TRBJ1-2, with TRBD1 matching 7 bases. This CDR3 has 16 residues. Germline V gene lookup returns CDR1 MNHEY and CDR2 SMNVEV (reference sequence). The ends lost 0 bases at V and 2 bases at J; junction bases unmatched: 6. The CDR3 is CASSLSGIQGNYGYTF. The CDR3 nucleotides are TGTGCCAGCAGTTTATCGGGAATACAGGGGAACTATGGCTACACCTTC.

V usage is TRBV4-2 and J usage is TRBJ1-1; the D is unclear. Germline CDR1 and CDR2: LGHNA and YNFKEQ. This CDR3 is 15 amino acids long. Between the trimmed V and J ends, which lost 0 bases and 11 bases, there was a span of 19 bases. CDR3: CASSQDRGLGSSAFF. The CDR3 coding sequence is TGTGCCAGCAGCCAAGATCGCGGTTTGGGATCGTCGGCTTTCTTT.

This clonotype was picked up many times. The rearrangement links TRBV10-3 to TRBJ2-3, with 13 bases that match TRBD2. With 7 bases clipped from V and 5 bases from J, the junction kept 6 bases outside the gene matches. Germline lookup yields CDR1 ENHRY and CDR2 SYGVKD. The CDR3 consists of 15 residues. CDR3 sequence (DNA): TGTGCCATCACACGGACTAGCGGGAGAGGAGATACGCAGTATTTT. Protein product: CAITRTSGRGDTQYF.

The gene calls are TRBV4-1 and TRBJ2-7, with 10 bases that match TRBD1. The V and J ends lost 3 bases and 3 bases, in that order; junction bases with no gene match: 5. CDR3 size: 15 residues. Germline CDR1 MGHRA, CDR2 YSYEKL. The chain's CDR3 is CASSHPGQGHYEQYF. CDR3 bases: TGCGCCAGCAGCCATCCGGGACAGGGGCACTACGAGCAGTACTTC.

This clonotype was picked up many times. This chain links TRBV2 with TRBJ2-3; 7 positions agree with TRBD1. CDR3 length: 15 residues. J gave up 2 bases and V 6 bases, and 8 bases lay outside the gene matches. Germline loops: CDR1 SNHLY, CDR2 FYNNEI. The CDR3 coding sequence is TGTGCCAGCAGGAGGGGGCGCACGGACACAGATACGCAGTATTTT. Its translation: CASRRGRTDTDTQYF.

Worth noting for this clonotype: This may arise from a read error, as a much more abundant clone is one base away. The conserved phenylalanine or tryptophan normally closing the CDR3 is absent here, so this likely arose from a read error. This chain connects TRBV30 to TRBJ2-3; D perhaps matches TRBD1 (5 bases). This CDR3 region has 13 residues. CDR1 and CDR2 (germline): GTSNPN, SVGIG (reference sequence). Trimming removed 0 bases from V and 2 bases from J, with 6 bases in between. This CDR3 reads CAWSVQVTDTQYL. The CDR3 DNA sequence: TGTGCCTGGAGTGTACAGGTCACAGATACGCAGTATTTG.

This clonotype has ten or more counts. The CDR3 reads CASRNSVDTEAFF. In nucleotides, the CDR3 is TGTGCCAGCAGAAATTCGGTCGACACTGAAGCTTTCTTT. The chain joins TRBV6-9 to TRBJ1-1; the D is unclear. The V end lost 6 bases, the J end lost 3 bases, and 11 bases lay between the germline ends. The germline CDR1 and CDR2 sequences are MNHGY and SVAAGI. The CDR3 contains 13 residues.

The sample holds a few counts of this clonotype. J is TRBJ1-2 and V is TRBV3-1; no firm D call. Trimming left V 8 bases short and J 4 bases short, with 11 bases between. The CDR3 is 12 residues long. CDR1 and CDR2 (germline): LGHDT, YNNKEL (reference sequence). In nucleotides, the CDR3 is TGTGCCAGCCTGAGTTCTCTCTATGGCTACACCTTC. It translates to CASLSSLYGYTF.

This clonotype has at least ten counts. This rearrangement joins TRBV13 to TRBJ1-4, with D maybe TRBD1 (6 bases). From germline, CDR1 is PRHDT and CDR2 FYEKMQ (reference sequence). V was shortened by 2 bases and J by 8 bases, with 12 bases between the two germline ends. The CDR3 sequence is 14 residues long. For the CDR3, the DNA is TGTGCCAGCAGCTTAACGACAGGAGGCGAAAAACTGTTTTTT. Its protein is CASSLTTGGEKLFF. Supplemented by reference TRBV13 and TRBJ1-4, the full variable domain reads AAGVIQSPRHLIKEKRETATLKCYPIPRHDTVYWYQQGPGQDPQFLISFYEKMQSDKGSIPDRFSAQQFSDYHSELNMSSLELGDSALYFCASSLTTGGEKLFFGSGTQLSVL.

This clonotype was recorded many times. The V call is TRBV12-3 or TRBV12-4, the J call TRBJ1-1; D unresolved. The CDR3 covers 13 residues. V shed 2 bases and J shed 1 base, with 5 bases lying between them. CDR3 DNA: TGTGCCAGCAGTTTATGGGAGAACACTGAAGCTTTCTTT. Amino acid sequence: CASSLWENTEAFF.

Many counts were recorded for this clonotype. The chain employs TRBV6-2 or TRBV6-3 and TRBJ1-6; no clear D. This CDR3 is built from 12 residues. The germline V and J ends were trimmed by 8 bases and 9 bases, with 11 bases remaining between them. Germline CDR1 and CDR2: MNHEY and SVGEGT. CDR3 sequence reads: CASLIDTSPLHF. CDR3 in DNA: TGTGCCAGCCTCATTGATACTTCACCCCTCCACTTT.

V usage is TRBV7-2 and J usage is TRBJ2-6; D gene uncertain. Looked up from germline, CDR1 is SGHTA and CDR2 is FQGNSA. V was shortened by 5 bases and J by 1 base, with 12 bases between the two germline ends. The CDR3 has 16 residues. The CDR3 reads CASSPRLPSGANVLTF. CDR3 in DNA: TGTGCCAGCAGCCCGCGGTTACCTTCTGGGGCCAACGTCCTGACTTTC.

This clonotype has ten or more counts. The chain has TRBV2 and TRBJ2-6, with 7 bases aligning to TRBD2. V lost 10 bases to trimming and J lost 4 bases; unmatched junction nucleotides: 10. Germline CDR1 is SNHLY and CDR2 is FYNNEI. The CDR3 extends over 15 amino acids. Here the CDR3 reads CATALALHGANVLTF. The CDR3 DNA sequence: TGTGCCACCGCACTAGCGCTACACGGGGCCAACGTCCTGACTTTC.

This clonotype was seen at least ten times. The chain is built from TRBV29-1 and TRBJ1-1, with 7 bases fitting TRBD1. This CDR3 has 12 amino acids. The J segment lost 5 bases and the V segment lost 0 bases, leaving 0 bases of the junction unmatched. CDR1 is SQVTM and CDR2 is ANQGSEA in the germline V gene. CDR3 amino acids: CSVEDRGTEAFF. As DNA, the CDR3 is TGCAGCGTTGAAGACAGGGGGACTGAAGCTTTCTTT.

This clonotype was seen many times. The V call is TRBV6-2 or TRBV6-3, the J call TRBJ2-5; no firm D call. V was shortened by 4 bases and J by 5 bases, with 17 bases between the two germline ends. From germline, CDR1 is MNHEY and CDR2 SVGEGT. The CDR3 runs to 15 residues. The CDR3 is CASSLKDPGGETQYF. In DNA, the CDR3 is TGTGCCAGCAGTTTGAAGGACCCGGGTGGGGAGACCCAGTACTTC.

Many counts were recorded for this clonotype. This sequence joins TRBV6-5 and TRBJ2-7, with D unclear. V lost 2 bases, J lost 6 bases, and 11 bases lay in between. The CDR3 covers 13 residues. Germline lookup yields CDR1 MNHEY and CDR2 SVGAGI. The CDR3 protein is CASSYRVRSEQYF. CDR3 nucleotides: TGTGCCAGCAGTTACAGGGTGAGGAGCGAGCAGTACTTC.

This chain joins TRBV5-5 and TRBJ2-1, with D perhaps TRBD2 (6 bases). The length of the CDR3 is 16 residues. Between the trimmed V and J ends, which lost 4 bases and 2 bases, there was a span of 16 bases. In germline, CDR1 is SGHKS, CDR2 YYEKEE (reference sequence). The CDR3 nucleotides are TGTGCCAGCAGCCCTGGGACTGGAGGTCCCTACAATGAGCAGTTCTTC. This sequence encodes CASSPGTGGPYNEQFF.

This chain joins TRBV14 and TRBJ1-1, with D hard to call. Trimming left V 0 bases short and J 5 bases short, with 7 bases between. This CDR3 is 13 amino acids long. Germline assignment: CDR1 SGHDN and CDR2 FVKESK. CDR3 DNA sequence: TGTGCCAGCAGCCAAGACGGGAGGACTGAAGCTTTCTTT. Residues: CASSQDGRTEAFF.

A few counts support this clonotype. This rearrangement joins TRBV29-1 to TRBJ2-7, with TRBD1 matching 8 bases. Germline V gives CDR1 SQVTM, CDR2 ANQGSEA. The V segment lost 5 bases and the J segment 7 bases; nucleotides outside the gene matches: 4. CDR3 size: 11 residues. The CDR3 region has the DNA TGCAGCGTTAAGAACAGGGGGGAGCAGTACTTC. Amino acid sequence: CSVKNRGEQYF.

This clonotype was counted ten times or more. The chain couples TRBV29-1 to TRBJ2-1, with D perhaps TRBD2 (6 bases). The CDR3 is 13 residues long. Per germline, CDR1 SQVTM and CDR2 ANQGSEA. The ends were cut back, 6 bases at V and 2 bases at J, with 11 bases in the middle. CDR3 protein: CSVLASTYNEQFF. Here the CDR3 DNA reads TGCAGCGTCCTAGCGTCTACCTACAATGAGCAGTTCTTC.

This clonotype was counted many times. V usage is TRBV19 and J usage is TRBJ2-1, with no clear D. Trimming stripped 5 bases from V and 4 bases from J, with 9 bases between. Germline lookup yields CDR1 LNHDA and CDR2 SQIVND (reference sequence). The CDR3 contains 13 residues. CDR3 sequence (DNA): TGTGCCAGTAGTGGTGGGTATTACAATGAGCAGTTCTTC. It yields the protein CASSGGYYNEQFF.

This clonotype was counted only a few times. The chain carries TRBV25-1 and TRBJ1-3; D possibly corresponds to TRBD1 (5 bases). V lost 4 bases, J lost 3 bases, and 10 bases lay in between. This CDR3 region has 14 residues. CDR1 is MGHDK, CDR2 SYGVNS, per germline. The chain's CDR3 is CASSAGAGGNTIYF. The CDR3 DNA follows: TGTGCCAGCAGTGCCGGGGCAGGTGGAAACACCATATATTTT.

This clonotype was seen repeatedly, ten times or more. This chain connects TRBV2 to TRBJ2-1, with 9 positions matching TRBD2. Germline V lookup: CDR1 SNHLY, CDR2 FYNNEI. V lost 11 bases and J lost 4; bases outside the gene matches: 12. The CDR3 runs 15 residues. In DNA, the CDR3 is TGTGCCGTGCCACTGTCTAGCGGGAATTACAATGAGCAGTTCTTC. Its protein is CAVPLSSGNYNEQFF.

The chain is built from TRBV3-1 and TRBJ2-7; TRBD2 is a possible D gene (5 bases). Per the germline V gene, CDR1 is LGHDT and CDR2 is YNNKEL (reference sequence). The CDR3 loop spans 15 amino acids. V dropped 1 base and J dropped 2 bases, with 12 bases sitting between them. The CDR3 coding sequence is TGTGCCAGCAGCCAAGGGATAGCTAGCCCCTACGAGCAGTACTTC. Protein sequence: CASSQGIASPYEQYF.

This clonotype showed up many times. CDR3: CASSLDYRFYNEQFF. The CDR3 DNA reads as TGTGCCAGCAGCTTGGACTACCGATTCTACAATGAGCAGTTCTTC. This sequence joins TRBV5-6 and TRBJ2-1; D remains unclear. The CDR3 is made up of 15 amino acids. Germline lookup yields CDR1 SGHDT and CDR2 YYEEEE. Between the trimmed V and J ends, which lost 0 bases and 3 bases, there was a span of 10 bases.

This clonotype was observed a few times. The gene calls are TRBV9 and TRBJ2-3; the D gene is possibly TRBD2 (6 bases). The CDR3 is made up of 17 amino acids. V was clipped by 1 base and J by 0 bases, with 15 bases between them. CDR1 and CDR2 from the germline V gene are SGDLS and YYNGEE. CDR3 sequence: CASSVRGGDFSTDTQYF. CDR3 DNA: TGTGCCAGCAGCGTAAGAGGAGGGGACTTTAGCACAGATACGCAGTATTTT.